This T cell receptor (beta chain) emerged from a study of regulatory T cells in long-lasting Graves disease. This CDR3 contains 14 residues. V was cut by 2 bases and J by 2 bases, with 9 bases left in between. This clonotype was seen at least ten times. Documented time point: newly diagnosed GD, antithyroid drugs for less than 3 months. Scientists built the TCR library using RNA that was extracted from PBMCs. American Thyroid Association guidelines defined how Graves' disease was diagnosed. Building the TCR beta libraries relied on iRepertoire HTBI primers, and CDR3 regions underwent Arm-PCR. Using its own MiXCR run on the multiplex PCR reads, TCRdb lists one record per CDR3 protein. The sample records a few hundred thousand distinct CDR3 sequences, approximately 12% being singletons. This same sample was also part of a study on T cells in Graves' hyperthyroidism and ophthalmopathy. As that report states: Patients aged 18 to 65 with hyperthyroidism were newly diagnosed, with duration under 2 months. Clinical symptoms, serum thyroxine, TRAb, thyroid ultrasound and orbital computed tomography informed diagnoses. Ophthalmopathy was told apart from stable hyperthyroidism by a 13 V-J model.

The genes are TRBV12-3 or TRBV12-4 and TRBJ1-2; D ambiguous. Source: peripheral blood mononuclear cells (PBMCs), taken at new diagnosis, from a patient treated with antithyroid drugs. This clonotype was obtained from a man aged 25 to 40 with Graves disease. The DNA of the CDR3 is TGTGCCAGCAGTTTATCCCACCTCAACTATGGCTACACCTTC. Amino acid sequence: CASSLSHLNYGYTF.